A single sample gave rise to the 14 T cell receptor beta chains below, sequenced in a study of CD8+ T cells in alopecia areata. Following extraction, RNA underwent reverse transcription to cDNA, which served as the sequencing template. Repertoires were generated with immunoSEQ multiplex PCR, while TCRdb's copy carries only in-frame clones and drops some. The sample yields around 110,000 clones, without any singletons. The sample consisted of lesional skin. These receptors were collected from a C3H/HeJ mouse with alopecia areata. The mice in this strain carry MHC haplotype H2-k.

With respect to this clone: Gene labels here are mouse ones. The CDR3 end lies 4 residues beyond the end of the read and is filled in from the germline J gene. V usage is TRBV1 and J usage is TRBJ2-1; 14 bases match TRBD2. The CDR3 totals 17 residues. Per germline, CDR1 NSQYPW and CDR2 LRSPGD (reference sequence). After removal of 3 bases from V and 5 bases from J, the junction contained 6 bases not matched to a gene. The DNA read from the CDR3 is TGCACCTGCAGTGCCAGGGACTGGGGGGGCGCGGATGCT. Encoded protein: CTCSARDWGGADA. In full, the CDR3 reads CTCSARDWGGADAEQFF.

This clone has just a few counts. The genes are named according to mouse. The sequenced fragment ends 4 residues before the CDR3 boundary, so the rest is inferred from the germline J gene. The rearrangement joins TRBV13-3 to TRBJ2-7, with a possible D match to TRBD1 (5 bases). Trimming cost V 5 bases and J 2 bases, with 11 bases left between them. The germline gives CDR1 NNHDY, CDR2 SYVADS. The CDR3 has 13 amino acids. The covered CDR3 bases are TGTGCCAGCAGCCCCGGACATCCCTAT. As protein: CASSPGHPY. The full-length CDR3 reads as CASSPGHPYEQYF.

This clone was seen a few times. Translating the DNA gives a protein that differs from the TCRdb entry at residue 15; the protein shown here is that DNA translation. The gene names given are mouse names. The read ends 3 residues before the CDR3 terminus; that terminus is restored from the germline J gene. V and J are TRBV1 and TRBJ1-6; D is possibly TRBD1 (6 bases). TRBJ1-6 is treated as an ORF (open reading frame) with a function not yet certain. Per germline, CDR1 NSQYPW and CDR2 LRSPGD (reference sequence). V dropped 3 bases and J dropped 0 bases, with 15 bases sitting between them. The CDR3 contains 18 residues. The DNA read from the CDR3 is TGCACCTGCAGTGCCCCTCCGGGACAATATTCCTATAATTCGCCC. Amino acid sequence: CTCSAPPGQYSYNSP. The whole CDR3 protein reads CTCSAPPGQYSYNSPLYF.

As to this clone: The listed genes are named as in mouse. The read ends 4 residues shy of where the CDR3 ends; the end is completed using the germline J gene. This chain connects TRBV17 to TRBJ2-5; 11 bases agree with TRBD1. The germline gives CDR1 MNHDT, CDR2 YYDKIL. This CDR3 region has 15 residues. CDR3 in amino acids: CASSPDRDRGDTQYF. Incomplete CDR3 DNA: TGTGCTAGCAGCCCCGACCGGGACAGGGGGGAC.

As regards this clone: Genes here carry mouse names. Coverage ceases 4 residues before the CDR3 finishes, and the germline J gene fills in the end. V and J are TRBV13-3 and TRBJ1-2; tentative D call: TRBD1 (6 bases). The CDR3 has 13 amino acids. Germline loops: CDR1 NNHDY, CDR2 SYVADS. The CDR3 bases that were read are TGTGCCAGCAGTGGGGGGGCGCTTTCC. Translating it yields CASSGGALS. The CDR3 in its entirety is CASSGGALSDYTF.

As regards this clone: The germline and genes are mouse ones. The read ends 4 residues before the CDR3 terminus; that terminus is restored from the germline J gene. This chain joins TRBV13-3 and TRBJ1-1, with D possibly being TRBD1 (5 bases). CDR3 length: 14 residues. Germline loops: CDR1 NNHDY, CDR2 SYVADS. Trimming took 2 bases from V and 1 from J, leaving 9 bases between them. CDR3 loop: CASSDPQGNTEVFF. CDR3 DNA, as far as it was read: TGTGCCAGCAGTGACCCGCAGGGGAACACA.

Comments on this clone: Any gene name here is a mouse gene name. The observed sequence ends 4 residues before the CDR3 terminus, with the missing tail filled in from the germline J gene. The chain uses TRBV1 and TRBJ1-4, with 9 bases aligning to TRBD1. Germline-derived CDR1 and CDR2 are NSQYPW and LRSPGD (reference sequence). CDR3 length equals 15 residues. The CDR3 sequence: CTCSGPGQGFERLFF. The covered CDR3 bases are TGCACCTGCAGCGGTCCGGGACAGGGATTCGAA.

There are many counts of this clone. Mouse gene names and germline throughout. The CDR3 extends 4 residues past the end of the read, so its final part is completed from the germline J gene. The chain combines TRBV13-3 with TRBJ2-3; tentative D call: TRBD1 (5 bases). CDR1 is NNHDY, CDR2 SYVADS, per germline. Trimming shortened V by 5 bases and J by 0 bases, and 10 bases separated the two germline ends. The CDR3 totals 14 residues. The CDR3 reads CASSVTGSAETLYF. CDR3 bases read: TGTGCCAGCAGCGTCACAGGTAGTGCAGAA.

A note on this clone: The listed genes are named as in mouse. The sequence runs out 4 residues before the end of the CDR3; the remainder is reconstructed from the germline J gene. The genes are TRBV13-3 and TRBJ2-3; no reliable D call. Germline CDR1 is NNHDY and CDR2 is SYVADS. The CDR3 is 15 amino acids. V was cut by 3 bases and J by 1 base, with 12 bases left in between. CDR3 protein: CASSGVQEGAETLYF. CDR3 DNA, as far as it was read: TGTGCCAGCAGTGGAGTCCAGGAGGGTGCAGAA.

Note on this clone: The listed genes are named as in mouse. The read ends 4 residues early relative to the CDR3; the germline J gene fills the gap. V usage is TRBV13-3 and J usage is TRBJ1-4; TRBD1 matches 7 bases. In germline, CDR1 is NNHDY, CDR2 SYVADS. The CDR3 has 15 amino acids. The part of the CDR3 DNA that was read is TGTGCCAGCAGTGCCAGCACAGGGGAGGGCGAA. Translation: CASSASTGEGE. The entire CDR3 sequence reads CASSASTGEGERLFF.

Concerning this clone: Gene names and germline match the mouse. The read gets to within 4 residues of the CDR3 end, and the germline J gene fills in the rest. The rearrangement joins TRBV19 to TRBJ1-4, with a weak D call TRBD1 (5 bases). V shed 3 bases and J shed 2 bases, with 11 bases lying between them. Germline-derived CDR1 and CDR2 are FNHDT and SITEND (reference sequence). This CDR3 has 15 amino acids. This chain's CDR3 is CASSRMGLSNERLFF. CDR3 DNA, as far as it was read: TGTGCCAGCAGTAGGATGGGACTGTCCAACGAA. The full variable domain, completed using reference TRBV19 and TRBJ1-4, is GGIITQTPKFLIGQEGQKLTLKCQQNFNHDTMYWYRQDSGKGLRLIYYSITENDLQKGDLSEGYDASREKKSSFSLTVTSAQKNEMAVFLCASSRMGLSNERLFFGHGTKLSVL.

In this sample, this clone turned up a few times. The protein listed by TCRdb differs at residue 12 from the translated DNA, so the DNA translation is shown. The listed genes are named as in mouse. The CDR3 bases that were read are TGCACCTGCAGTGATGGACTCCCTTATAATTCGCCC. Translation: CTCSDGLPYNSP. The entire CDR3 protein is CTCSDGLPYNSPLYF. The chain combines TRBV1 with TRBJ1-6; the D is unclear. The read comes to an end 3 residues before the CDR3 does, leaving the germline J gene to fill in the end. TRBJ1-6 is an open reading frame whose function is uncertain. Germline V lookup: CDR1 NSQYPW, CDR2 LRSPGD (reference sequence). This CDR3 region has 15 residues. Trimming stripped 4 bases from V and 4 bases from J, with 11 bases between.

Remarks on this clone: Mouse gene names and germline throughout. With the read ending 4 residues before the CDR3 end, the germline J gene is used to fill in that end. The chain is built from TRBV12-1 and TRBJ1-1; D gene unclear. The CDR3 contains 14 residues. Per the germline V gene, CDR1 is SGHSN and CDR2 is HYEKVE. The V gene lost 0 bases and the J gene lost 0 bases, with 7 bases spanning the gap. The DNA read from the CDR3 is TGTGCCAGCTCTCTCGACAATGCAAACACA. Protein: CASSLDNANT. The entire CDR3 sequence reads CASSLDNANTEVFF. Drawing the rest from reference TRBV12-1 and TRBJ1-1, the complete variable domain is DSGVVQSPRHIIKEKGGRSVLTCIPISGHSNVVWYQQTLGKELKFLIQHYEKVERDKGFLPSRFSVQQFDDYHSEMNMSALELEDSAMYFCASSLDNANTEVFFGKGTRLTVV.

Concerning this clone: The gene names here belong to mouse. The CDR3 end falls 4 residues outside the read, so it is completed with the germline J gene. The genes are TRBV13-1 and TRBJ2-1; D perhaps matches TRBD1 (5 bases). Trimming stripped 2 bases from V and 6 bases from J, with 12 bases between. From germline, CDR1 is NSHNY and CDR2 SYGAGN. The CDR3 consists of 14 residues. The CDR3 loop is CASSDPGRSAEQFF. Incomplete CDR3 DNA: TGTGCCAGCAGTGACCCAGGGAGAAGTGCT.